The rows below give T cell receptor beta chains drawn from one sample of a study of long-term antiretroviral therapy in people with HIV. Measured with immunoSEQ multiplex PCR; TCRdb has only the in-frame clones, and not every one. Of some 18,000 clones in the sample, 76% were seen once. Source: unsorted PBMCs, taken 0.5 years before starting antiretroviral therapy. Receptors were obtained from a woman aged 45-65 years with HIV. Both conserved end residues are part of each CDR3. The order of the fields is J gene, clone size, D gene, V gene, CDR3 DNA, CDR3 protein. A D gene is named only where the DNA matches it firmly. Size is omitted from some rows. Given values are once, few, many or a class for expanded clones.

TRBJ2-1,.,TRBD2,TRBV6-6,TGTGCCAGCAGCCCGGGGGGTAGCTCCTACAATGAGCAGTTCTTC,CASSPGGSSYNEQFF
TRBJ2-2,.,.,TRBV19,TGTGCCAGTAGTATAGTGGGCACCTATCCCGGGGAGCTGTTTTTT,CASSIVGTYPGELFF
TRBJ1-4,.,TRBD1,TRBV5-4,TGTGCCAGCAGCTTGTTTACAGGGGGCAGCGAAAAACTGTTTTTT,CASSLFTGGSEKLFF
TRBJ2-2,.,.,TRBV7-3,TGTGCCAGCAGCTCCCCCCGGACCCCATCGGGCACCGGGGAGCTGTTTTTT,CASSSPRTPSGTGELFF
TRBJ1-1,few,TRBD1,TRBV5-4,TGTGCCAGCAGCACAGGGGGCACTGAAGCTTTCTTT,CASSTGGTEAFF
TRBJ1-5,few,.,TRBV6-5,TGTGCCAGCAGTTACAGTGGGTATCAGCCCCAGCATTTT,CASSYSGYQPQHF
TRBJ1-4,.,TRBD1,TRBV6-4,TGTGCCAGCACAACCCGTACCAGGGGGTATGAAAAACTGTTTTTT,CASTTRTRGYEKLFF
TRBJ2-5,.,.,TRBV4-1,TGCGCCAGCAGCCCATACCTCAGAGACGGAGATCGGTACCAAGAGACCCAGTACTTC,CASSPYLRDGDRYQETQYF
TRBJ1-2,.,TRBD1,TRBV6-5,TGTGCCAGCAGTTACTCGGCAACAGGGGGGGGCTATGGCTACACCTTC,CASSYSATGGGYGYTF
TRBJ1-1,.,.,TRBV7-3,TGTGCCAGCAGCAGAATCCCGAACACTGAAGCTTTCTTT,CASSRIPNTEAFF
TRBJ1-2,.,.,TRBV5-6,TGTGCCAGCAGCTTGTGGGAAACAGGGAACTATGGCTACACCTTC,CASSLWETGNYGYTF
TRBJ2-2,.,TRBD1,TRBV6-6,TGTGCCACCAGGACAGGGAAGAACACCGGGGAGCTGTTTTTT,CATRTGKNTGELFF
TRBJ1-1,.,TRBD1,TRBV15,TGTGCCACCAGCAGGGGGACAGGGGGCTACACTGAAGCTTTCTTT,CATSRGTGGYTEAFF
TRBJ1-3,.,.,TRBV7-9,TGTGCCAGCAGCCATTCCGGGACGGATAAACCCCGTAAGGGAAACACCATATATTTT,CASSHSGTDKPRKGNTIYF
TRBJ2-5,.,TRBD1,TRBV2,TGTGCCAGCAGTGAGCAACAGGGGCAAGAGACCCAGTACTTC,CASSEQQGQETQYF
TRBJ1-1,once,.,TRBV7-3,TGTGCCAGCAGCCCAGACAGGACCCACACTGAAGCTTTCTTT,CASSPDRTHTEAFF
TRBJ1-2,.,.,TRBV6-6,TGTGCCAGCAGCCGCGTGAGGGGGTCGGACTATGGCTACACCTTC,CASSRVRGSDYGYTF
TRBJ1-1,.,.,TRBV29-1,TGCAGCACCCAACGGGGCTCAGGCACTGAAGCTTTCTTT,CSTQRGSGTEAFF
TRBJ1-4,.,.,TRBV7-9,TGTGCCAGCAGCCCTGACGCGGCTTGGGGAAAACTGTTTTTT,CASSPDAAWGKLFF
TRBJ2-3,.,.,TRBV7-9,TGTGCCAGCAGCCAGTGGTCAGTTGGAATCACAGATACGCAGTATTTT,CASSQWSVGITDTQYF
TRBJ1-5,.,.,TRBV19,TGTGCCAGCACGGCGGCCCTAGGCGTACTGAACAATCAGCCCCAGCATTTT,CASTAALGVLNNQPQHF
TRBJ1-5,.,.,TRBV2,TGTGCCAGCAGGGCAGGGGTGGCTTCTTATCAGCCCCAGCATTTT,CASRAGVASYQPQHF